This TCR beta chain appears in the sequencing data of a study of blood T cell repertoires in COVID-19. Study information: Material from acute and convalescent COVID-19 was sourced from the United States, Italy and Spain. Sources were T cells, B-cell-depleted T cells, or PBMCs; the material itself was cDNA or gDNA.

Enrolled during active infection, Seattle patients were then followed longitudinally. This CDR3 contains 11 residues. V shed 0 bases and J shed 13 bases, with 10 bases lying between them. Germline V gene lookup returns CDR1 SGDLS and CDR2 YYNGEE. Assay: immunoSEQ multiplex PCR; the TCRdb copy retains only in-frame clones and omits some. Among under 75,000 clones listed, over 55% were seen once. The sequence was obtained from a woman in her 70s with COVID-19, enrolled during active disease. The chain couples TRBV9 to TRBJ1-2, with no clear D. The source material was peripheral blood. This CDR3 reads CASSVEAVLTF. CDR3 coding DNA: TGTGCCAGCAGCGTAGAGGCGGTACTCACCTTC.